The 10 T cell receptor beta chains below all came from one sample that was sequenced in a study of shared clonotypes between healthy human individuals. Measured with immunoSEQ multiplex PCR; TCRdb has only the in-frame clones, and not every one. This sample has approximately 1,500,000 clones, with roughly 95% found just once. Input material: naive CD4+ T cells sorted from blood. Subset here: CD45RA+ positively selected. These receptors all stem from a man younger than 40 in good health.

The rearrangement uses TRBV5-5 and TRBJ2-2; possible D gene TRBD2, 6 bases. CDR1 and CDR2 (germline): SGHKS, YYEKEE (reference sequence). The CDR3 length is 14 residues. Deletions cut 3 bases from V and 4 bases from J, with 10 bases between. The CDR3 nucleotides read TGTGCCAGCAGCTCCGGCGGGGTCACCGGGGAGCTGTTTTTT. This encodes CASSSGGVTGELFF. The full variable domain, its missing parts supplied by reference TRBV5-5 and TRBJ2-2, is DAGVTQSPTHLIKTRGQQVTLRCSPISGHKSVSWYQQVLGQGPQFIFQYYEKEERGRGNFPDRFSARQFPNYSSELNVNALLLGDSALYLCASSSGGVTGELFFGEGSRLTVL.

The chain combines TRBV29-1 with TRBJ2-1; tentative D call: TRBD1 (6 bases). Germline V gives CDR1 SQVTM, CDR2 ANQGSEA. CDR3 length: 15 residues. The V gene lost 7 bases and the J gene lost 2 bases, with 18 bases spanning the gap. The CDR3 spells CSADLDRYPYNEQFF. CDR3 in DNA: TGCAGCGCCGATCTAGACAGGTATCCCTACAATGAGCAGTTCTTC.

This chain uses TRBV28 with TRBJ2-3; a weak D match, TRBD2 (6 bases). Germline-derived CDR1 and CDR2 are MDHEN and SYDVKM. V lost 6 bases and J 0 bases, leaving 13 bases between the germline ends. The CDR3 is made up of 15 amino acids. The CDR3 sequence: CASSPQDYSTDTQYF. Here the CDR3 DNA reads TGTGCCAGCAGCCCTCAGGACTACAGCACAGATACGCAGTATTTT.

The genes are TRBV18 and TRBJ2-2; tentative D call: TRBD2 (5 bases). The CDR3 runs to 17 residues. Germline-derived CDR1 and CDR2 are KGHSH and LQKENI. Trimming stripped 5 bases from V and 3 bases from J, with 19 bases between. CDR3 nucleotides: TGTGCCAGCTCAAATCTTCGGAGGACTGGGGACACCGGGGAGCTGTTTTTT. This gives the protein CASSNLRRTGDTGELFF.

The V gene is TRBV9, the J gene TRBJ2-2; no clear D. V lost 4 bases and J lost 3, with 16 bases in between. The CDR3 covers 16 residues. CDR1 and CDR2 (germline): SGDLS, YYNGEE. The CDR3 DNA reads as TGTGCCAGCAGCTCCGGAGCCGTAATTGACACCGGGGAGCTGTTTTTT. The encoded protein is CASSSGAVIDTGELFF.

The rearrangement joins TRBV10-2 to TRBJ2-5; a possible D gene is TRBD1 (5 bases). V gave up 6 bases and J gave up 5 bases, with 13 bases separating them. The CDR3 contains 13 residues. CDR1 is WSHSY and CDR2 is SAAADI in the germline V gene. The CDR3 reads CASRAGNIETQYF. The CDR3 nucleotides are TGCGCCAGCAGAGCAGGGAATATCGAGACCCAGTACTTC.

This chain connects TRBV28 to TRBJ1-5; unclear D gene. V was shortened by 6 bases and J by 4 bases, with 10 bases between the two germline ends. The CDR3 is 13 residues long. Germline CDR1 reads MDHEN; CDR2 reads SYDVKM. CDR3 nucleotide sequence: TGTGCCAGCAGGGAAGGTACGAATCAGCCCCAGCATTTT. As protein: CASREGTNQPQHF. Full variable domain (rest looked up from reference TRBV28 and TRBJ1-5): DVKVTQSSRYLVKRTGEKVFLECVQDMDHENMFWYRQDPGLGLRLIYFSYDVKMKEKGDIPEGYSVSREKKERFSLILESASTNQTSMYLCASREGTNQPQHFGDGTRLSIL.

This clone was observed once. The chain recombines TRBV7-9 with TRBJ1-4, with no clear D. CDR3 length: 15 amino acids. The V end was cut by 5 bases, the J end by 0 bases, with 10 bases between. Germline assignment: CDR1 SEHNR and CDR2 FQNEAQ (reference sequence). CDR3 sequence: CASSLSSTTNEKLFF. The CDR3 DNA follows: TGTGCCAGCAGCCTTTCCAGCACAACTAATGAAAAACTGTTTTTT.

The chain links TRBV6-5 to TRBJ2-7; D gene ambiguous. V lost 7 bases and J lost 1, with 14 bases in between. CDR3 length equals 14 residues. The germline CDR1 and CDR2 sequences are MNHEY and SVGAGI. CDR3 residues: CASISHPNSYEQYF. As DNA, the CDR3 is TGTGCCAGCATTTCTCACCCCAATTCCTACGAGCAGTACTTC.

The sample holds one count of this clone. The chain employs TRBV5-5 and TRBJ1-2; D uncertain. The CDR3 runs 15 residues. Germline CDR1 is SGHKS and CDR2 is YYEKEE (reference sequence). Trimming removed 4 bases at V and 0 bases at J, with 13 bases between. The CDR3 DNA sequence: TGTGCCAGCAGCCAAAGACGGAGCTCTAACTATGGCTACACCTTC. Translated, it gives CASSQRRSSNYGYTF.